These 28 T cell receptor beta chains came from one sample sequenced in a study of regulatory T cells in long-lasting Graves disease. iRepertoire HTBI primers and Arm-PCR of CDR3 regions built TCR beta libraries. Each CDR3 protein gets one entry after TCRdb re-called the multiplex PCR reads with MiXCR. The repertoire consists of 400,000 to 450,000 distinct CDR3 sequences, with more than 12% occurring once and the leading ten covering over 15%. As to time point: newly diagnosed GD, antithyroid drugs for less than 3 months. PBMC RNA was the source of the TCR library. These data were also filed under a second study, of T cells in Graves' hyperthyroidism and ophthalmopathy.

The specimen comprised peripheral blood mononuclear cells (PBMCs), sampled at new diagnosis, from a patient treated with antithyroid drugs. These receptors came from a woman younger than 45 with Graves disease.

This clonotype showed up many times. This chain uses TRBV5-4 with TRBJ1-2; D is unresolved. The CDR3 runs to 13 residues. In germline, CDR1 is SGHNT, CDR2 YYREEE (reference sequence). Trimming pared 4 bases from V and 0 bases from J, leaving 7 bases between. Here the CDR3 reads CASSQGANYGYTF. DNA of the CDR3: TGTGCCAGCAGCCAAGGAGCTAACTATGGCTACACCTTC.

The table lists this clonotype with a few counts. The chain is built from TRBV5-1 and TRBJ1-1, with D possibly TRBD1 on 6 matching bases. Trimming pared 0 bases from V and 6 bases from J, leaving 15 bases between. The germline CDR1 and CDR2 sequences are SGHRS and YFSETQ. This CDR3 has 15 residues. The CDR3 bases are TGCGCCAGCAGCTTGGAGGGTGCAGGGGCCGCTGAAGCTTTCTTT. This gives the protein CASSLEGAGAAEAFF. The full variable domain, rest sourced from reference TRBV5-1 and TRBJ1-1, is KAGVTQTPRYLIKTRGQQVTLSCSPISGHRSVSWYQQTPGQGLQFLFEYFSETQRNKGNFPGRFSGRQFSNSRSEMNVSTLELGDSALYLCASSLEGAGAAEAFFGQGTRLTVV.

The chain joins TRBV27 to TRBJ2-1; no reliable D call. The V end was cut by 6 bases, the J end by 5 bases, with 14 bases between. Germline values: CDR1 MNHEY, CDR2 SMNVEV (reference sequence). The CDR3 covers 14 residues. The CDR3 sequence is CASRSLRQNNEQFF. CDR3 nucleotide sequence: TGTGCCAGCAGGAGCCTCCGACAAAACAATGAGCAGTTCTTC.

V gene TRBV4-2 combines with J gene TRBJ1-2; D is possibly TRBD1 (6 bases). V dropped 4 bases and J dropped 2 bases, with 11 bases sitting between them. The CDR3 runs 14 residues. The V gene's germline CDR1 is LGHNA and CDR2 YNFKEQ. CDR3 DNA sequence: TGTGCCAGCAGCCCCGGACAGACCAACTATGGCTACACCTTC. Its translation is CASSPGQTNYGYTF.

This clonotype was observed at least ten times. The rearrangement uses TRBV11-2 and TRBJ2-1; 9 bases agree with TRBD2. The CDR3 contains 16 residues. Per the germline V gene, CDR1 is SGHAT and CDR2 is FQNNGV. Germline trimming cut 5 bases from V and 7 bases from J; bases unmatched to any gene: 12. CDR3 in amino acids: CASSPATSGGLNEQFF. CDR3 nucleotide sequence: TGTGCCAGCAGCCCCGCGACTAGCGGCGGGTTAAATGAGCAGTTCTTC.

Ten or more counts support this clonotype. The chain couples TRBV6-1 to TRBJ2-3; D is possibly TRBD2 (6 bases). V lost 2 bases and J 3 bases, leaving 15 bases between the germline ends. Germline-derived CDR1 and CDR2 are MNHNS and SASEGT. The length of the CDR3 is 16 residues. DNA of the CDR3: TGTGCCAGCAGTGAATACGGGGAGGAAAGGACAGATACGCAGTATTTT. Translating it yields CASSEYGEERTDTQYF.

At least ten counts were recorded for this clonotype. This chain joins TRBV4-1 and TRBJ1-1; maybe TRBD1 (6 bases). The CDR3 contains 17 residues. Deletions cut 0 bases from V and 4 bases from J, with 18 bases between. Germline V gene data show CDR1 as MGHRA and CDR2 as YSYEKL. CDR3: CASSQDYYGGRGTEAFF. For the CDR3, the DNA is TGCGCCAGCAGCCAAGATTACTACGGGGGGCGCGGCACTGAAGCTTTCTTT.

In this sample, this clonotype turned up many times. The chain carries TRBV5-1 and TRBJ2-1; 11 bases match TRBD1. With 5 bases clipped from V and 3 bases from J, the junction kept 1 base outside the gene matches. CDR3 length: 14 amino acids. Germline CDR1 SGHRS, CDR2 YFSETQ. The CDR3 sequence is CASRDRGLYNEQFF. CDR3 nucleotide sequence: TGCGCCAGCAGGGACAGGGGGCTCTACAATGAGCAGTTCTTC.

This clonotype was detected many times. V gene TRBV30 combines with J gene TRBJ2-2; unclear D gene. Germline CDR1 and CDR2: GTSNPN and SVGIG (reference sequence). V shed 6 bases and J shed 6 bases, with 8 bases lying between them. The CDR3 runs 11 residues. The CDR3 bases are TGTGCCTGCATTAAGTCCGGGGAGCTGTTTTTT. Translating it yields CACIKSGELFF.

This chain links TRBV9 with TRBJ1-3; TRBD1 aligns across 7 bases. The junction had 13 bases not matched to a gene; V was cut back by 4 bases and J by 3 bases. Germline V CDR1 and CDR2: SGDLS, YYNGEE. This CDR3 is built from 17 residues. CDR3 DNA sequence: TGTGCCAGCAGCCCGATTCGATCGACAGGGTTTGGAAACACCATATATTTT. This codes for CASSPIRSTGFGNTIYF. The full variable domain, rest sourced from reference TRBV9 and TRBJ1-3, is DSGVTQTPKHLITATGQRVTLRCSPRSGDLSVYWYQQSLDQGLQFLIQYYNGEERAKGNILERFSAQQFPDLHSELNLSSLELGDSALYFCASSPIRSTGFGNTIYFGEGSWLTVV.

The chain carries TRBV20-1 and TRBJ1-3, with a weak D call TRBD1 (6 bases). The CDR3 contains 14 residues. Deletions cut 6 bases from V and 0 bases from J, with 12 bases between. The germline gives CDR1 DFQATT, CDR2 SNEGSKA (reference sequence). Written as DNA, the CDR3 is TGCAGTGCCCGTACAGGGAGCTCTGGAAACACCATATATTTT. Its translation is CSARTGSSGNTIYF.

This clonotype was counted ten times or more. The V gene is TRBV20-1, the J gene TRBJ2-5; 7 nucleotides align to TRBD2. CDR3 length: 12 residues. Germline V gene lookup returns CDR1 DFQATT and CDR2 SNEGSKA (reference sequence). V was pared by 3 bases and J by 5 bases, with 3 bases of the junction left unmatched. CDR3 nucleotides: TGCAGTGCTAGGTCCGGGGGGGAGACCCAGTACTTC. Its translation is CSARSGGETQYF.

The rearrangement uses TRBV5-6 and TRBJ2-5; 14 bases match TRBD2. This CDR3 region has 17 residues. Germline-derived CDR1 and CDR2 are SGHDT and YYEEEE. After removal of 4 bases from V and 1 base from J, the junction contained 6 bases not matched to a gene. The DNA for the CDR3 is TGTGCCAGCAGCGCGGGACTAGCGGGAGTAGGCCAAGAGACCCAGTACTTC. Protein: CASSAGLAGVGQETQYF.

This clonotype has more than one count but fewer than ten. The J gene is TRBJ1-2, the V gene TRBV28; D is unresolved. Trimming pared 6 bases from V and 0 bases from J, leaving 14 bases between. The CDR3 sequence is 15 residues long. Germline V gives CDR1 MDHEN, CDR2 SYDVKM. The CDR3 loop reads CASSPTVKANYGYTF. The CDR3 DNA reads TGTGCCAGCAGCCCTACCGTGAAGGCTAACTATGGCTACACCTTC.

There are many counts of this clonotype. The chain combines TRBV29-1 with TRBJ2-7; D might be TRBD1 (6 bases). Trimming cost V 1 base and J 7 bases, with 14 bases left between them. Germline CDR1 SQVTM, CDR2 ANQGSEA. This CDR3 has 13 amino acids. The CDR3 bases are TGCAGCGTTGAAGCCGAACCAGGGGAAGAGCAGTACTTC. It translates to CSVEAEPGEEQYF.

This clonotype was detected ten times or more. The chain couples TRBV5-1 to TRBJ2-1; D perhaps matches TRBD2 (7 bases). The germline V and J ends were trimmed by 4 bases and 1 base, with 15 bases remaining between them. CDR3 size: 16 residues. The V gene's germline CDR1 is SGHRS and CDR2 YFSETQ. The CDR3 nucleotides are TGCGCCAGCAGCGAGGGGGGGACGCAATCCTACAATGAGCAGTTCTTC. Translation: CASSEGGTQSYNEQFF.

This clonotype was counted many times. The CDR3 coding sequence is TGCAGCGTTGCAGGGGGAAACACTGAAGCTTTCTTT. This encodes CSVAGGNTEAFF. J is TRBJ1-1 and V is TRBV29-1; 7 nucleotides match TRBD1. V gave up 4 bases and J gave up 2 bases; unmatched junction bases: 1. Germline V gene data show CDR1 as SQVTM and CDR2 as ANQGSEA. CDR3 length equals 12 residues.

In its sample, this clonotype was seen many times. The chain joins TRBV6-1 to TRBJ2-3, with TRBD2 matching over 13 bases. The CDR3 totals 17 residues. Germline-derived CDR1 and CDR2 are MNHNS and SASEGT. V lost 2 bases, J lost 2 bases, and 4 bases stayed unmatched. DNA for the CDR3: TGTGCCAGCAGTGAAATAACTAGCGGGAGGGCCACAGATACGCAGTATTTT. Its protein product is CASSEITSGRATDTQYF.

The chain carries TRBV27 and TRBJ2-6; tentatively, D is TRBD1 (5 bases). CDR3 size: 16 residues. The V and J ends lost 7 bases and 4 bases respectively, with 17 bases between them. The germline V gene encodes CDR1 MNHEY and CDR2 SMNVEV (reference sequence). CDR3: CASTAPVPGGANVLTF. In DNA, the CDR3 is TGTGCCAGCACCGCCCCAGTACCAGGGGGGGCCAACGTCCTGACTTTC. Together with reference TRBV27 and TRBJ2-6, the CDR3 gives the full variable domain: EAQVTQNPRYLITVTGKKLTVTCSQNMNHEYMSWYRQDPGLGLRQIYYSMNVEVTDKGDVPEGYKVSRKEKRNFPLILESPSPNQTSLYFCASTAPVPGGANVLTFGAGSRLTVL.

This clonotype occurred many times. The chain's CDR3 is CASSYSDRSANYGYTF. CDR3 DNA sequence: TGTGCCAGCAGTTACTCAGACAGATCAGCTAACTATGGCTACACCTTC. The genes are TRBV6-5 and TRBJ1-2; a weak D match, TRBD1 (5 bases). This CDR3 is built from 16 residues. Germline V gene sequence: CDR1 MNHEY, CDR2 SVGAGI. The ends were cut back, 0 bases at V and 0 bases at J, with 11 bases in the middle.

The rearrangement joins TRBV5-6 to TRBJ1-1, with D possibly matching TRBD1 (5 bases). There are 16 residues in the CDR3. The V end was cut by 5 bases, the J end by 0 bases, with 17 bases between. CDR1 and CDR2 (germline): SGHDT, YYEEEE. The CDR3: CASSLGVGGMNTEAFF. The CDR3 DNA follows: TGTGCCAGCAGTTTAGGGGTGGGGGGTATGAACACTGAAGCTTTCTTT. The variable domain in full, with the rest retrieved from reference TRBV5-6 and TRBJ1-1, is DAGVTQSPTHLIKTRGQQVTLRCSPKSGHDTVSWYQQALGQGPQFIFQYYEEEERQRGNFPDRFSGHQFPNYSSELNVNALLLGDSALYLCASSLGVGGMNTEAFFGQGTRLTVV.

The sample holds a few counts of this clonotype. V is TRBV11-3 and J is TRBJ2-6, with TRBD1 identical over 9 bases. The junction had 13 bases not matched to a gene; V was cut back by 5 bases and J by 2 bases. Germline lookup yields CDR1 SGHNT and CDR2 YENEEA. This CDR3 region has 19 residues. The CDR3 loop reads CASSPSGPGQGTGANVLTF. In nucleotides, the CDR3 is TGTGCCAGCAGCCCCTCCGGGCCGGGACAGGGTACTGGGGCCAACGTCCTGACTTTC.

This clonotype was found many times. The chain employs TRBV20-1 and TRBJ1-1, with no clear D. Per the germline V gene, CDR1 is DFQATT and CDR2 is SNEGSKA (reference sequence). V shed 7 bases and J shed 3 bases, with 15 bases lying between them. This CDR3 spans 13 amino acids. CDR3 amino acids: CSVRAPLDTEAFF. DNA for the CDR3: TGCAGTGTACGGGCCCCCCTAGACACTGAAGCTTTCTTT.

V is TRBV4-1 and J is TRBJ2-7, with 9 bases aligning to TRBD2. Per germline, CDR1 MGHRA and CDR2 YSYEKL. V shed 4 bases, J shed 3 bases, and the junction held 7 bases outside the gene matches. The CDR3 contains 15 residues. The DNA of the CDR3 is TGCGCCAGCAGCCGCCAGCGGGAGGTCGGCTACGAGCAGTACTTC. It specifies CASSRQREVGYEQYF.

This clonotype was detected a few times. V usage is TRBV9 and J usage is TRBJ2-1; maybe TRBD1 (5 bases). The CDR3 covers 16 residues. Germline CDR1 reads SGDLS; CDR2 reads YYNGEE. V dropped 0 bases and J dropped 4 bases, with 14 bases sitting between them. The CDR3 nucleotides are TGTGCCAGCAGCGTAGGGGCGGACAATCCATACAATGAGCAGTTCTTC. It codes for CASSVGADNPYNEQFF.

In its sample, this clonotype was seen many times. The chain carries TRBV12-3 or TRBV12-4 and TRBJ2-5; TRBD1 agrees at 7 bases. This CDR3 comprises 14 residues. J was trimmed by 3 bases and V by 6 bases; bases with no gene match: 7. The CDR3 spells CASSLGQEKETQYF. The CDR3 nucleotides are TGTGCCAGCAGCCTTGGACAGGAGAAAGAGACCCAGTACTTC.

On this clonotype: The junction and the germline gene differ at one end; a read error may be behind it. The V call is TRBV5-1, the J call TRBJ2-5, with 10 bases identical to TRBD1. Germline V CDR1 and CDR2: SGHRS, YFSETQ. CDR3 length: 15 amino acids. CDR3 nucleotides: TGCGCCAGCAAAAGGACAGGGGGGGACCACGAGACCCAGTACTTC. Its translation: CASKRTGGDHETQYF.

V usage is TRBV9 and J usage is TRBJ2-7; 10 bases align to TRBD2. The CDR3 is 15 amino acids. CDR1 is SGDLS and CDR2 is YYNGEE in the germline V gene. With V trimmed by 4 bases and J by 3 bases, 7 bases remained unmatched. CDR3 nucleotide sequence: TGTGCCAGCAGCAAAACTAGCGGGACCCTCTACGAGCAGTACTTC. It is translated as CASSKTSGTLYEQYF.